A single sample gave rise to the 27 T cell receptor beta chains below, sequenced in a study of blood T cell repertoires in COVID-19. The assay was immunoSEQ multiplex PCR, and TCRdb's table has in-frame clones only and misses some. Of around 100,000 clones listed, roughly 80% are singletons. The material sequenced was peripheral blood. All receptors derive from a woman in her seventies with acute or convalescent COVID-19.

With respect to this clone: Germline and junction disagree at one end, which may indicate a read error. The chain couples TRBV29-1 to TRBJ1-1; 8 bases map to TRBD1. Per the germline V gene, CDR1 is SQVTM and CDR2 is ANQGSEA. This CDR3 contains 13 residues. The CDR3 DNA follows: TGCAGCGTAGAAGGTAGGACAGGGACCGAAGCTTTCTTT. Its translation: CSVEGRTGTEAFF.

This clone came up a few times. The chain couples TRBV29-1 to TRBJ2-3; a weak D match, TRBD2 (5 bases). CDR3 size: 15 residues. The V end was cut by 7 bases, the J end by 1 base, with 18 bases between. Germline CDR1 SQVTM, CDR2 ANQGSEA. This CDR3 is CSAERVFRGTDTQYF. In nucleotides, the CDR3 is TGCAGCGCGGAGAGGGTATTCCGCGGCACAGATACGCAGTATTTT.

V and J are TRBV2 and TRBJ2-6, with 9 bases identical to TRBD2. V shed 0 bases and J 0 bases; nucleotides not matched to a gene: 15. The germline V gene encodes CDR1 SNHLY and CDR2 FYNNEI. The CDR3 has 22 amino acids. CDR3 region: CASSEALRFGLAGSSGANVLTF. The CDR3 bases are TGTGCCAGCAGTGAAGCGCTTCGTTTTGGGCTAGCGGGATCCTCTGGGGCCAACGTCCTGACTTTC.

The V call is TRBV7-8, the J call TRBJ1-1; no clear D. This CDR3 region has 12 residues. V lost 2 bases, J lost 6 bases, and 7 bases lay in between. Germline values: CDR1 SGHVS, CDR2 FQNEAQ. CDR3 residues: CASSLLLAEAFF. The CDR3 bases are TGTGCCAGCAGCTTATTGTTAGCTGAAGCTTTCTTT.

The chain uses TRBV19 and TRBJ1-5, with TRBD1 matching over 10 bases. V lost 3 bases, J lost 6 bases, and 20 bases stayed unmatched. The length of the CDR3 is 20 residues. Germline-derived CDR1 and CDR2 are LNHDA and SQIVND (reference sequence). DNA for the CDR3: TGTGCCAGTAGTATCGATTTAGAAGGACAGGGGGAGGTTTTTGGTCAGCCCCAGCATTTT. It translates to CASSIDLEGQGEVFGQPQHF.

There are a few counts of this clone. The chain uses TRBV19 and TRBJ1-1; no firm D call. The V and J ends lost 3 bases and 1 base respectively, with 15 bases between them. Germline-derived CDR1 and CDR2 are LNHDA and SQIVND (reference sequence). The CDR3 totals 16 residues. The CDR3 is CASSMKSRDRNTEAFF. CDR3 sequence (DNA): TGTGCCAGTAGTATGAAGAGCCGGGATCGGAACACTGAAGCTTTCTTT. The full variable domain, completed using reference TRBV19 and TRBJ1-1, is DGGITQSPKYLFRKEGQNVTLSCEQNLNHDAMYWYRQDPGQGLRLIYYSQIVNDFQKGDIAEGYSVSREKKESFPLTVTSAQKNPTAFYLCASSMKSRDRNTEAFFGQGTRLTVV.

This clone was detected only a few times. V usage is TRBV7-3 and J usage is TRBJ2-1; 9 bases line up with TRBD1. Germline V lookup: CDR1 SGHTA, CDR2 FQGTGA. This CDR3 is 16 amino acids long. Trimming removed 6 bases from V and 8 bases from J; junction bases left unmatched: 14. In nucleotides, the CDR3 is TGTGCCAGCAGTTCGCATTCCGGGACAGGGAGGGATGAGCAGTTCTTC. Protein product: CASSSHSGTGRDEQFF.

The rearrangement uses TRBV2 and TRBJ1-2; 7 bases align to TRBD1. Unmatched junction bases numbered 10, after V lost 3 bases and J lost 3 bases. This CDR3 spans 16 amino acids. Germline V gene data show CDR1 as SNHLY and CDR2 as FYNNEI. CDR3 in amino acids: CASSDTQGRSYYGYTF. CDR3 DNA: TGTGCCAGCAGTGATACACAGGGGAGATCCTACTATGGCTACACCTTC.

This chain uses TRBV9 with TRBJ2-1; 8 bases are shared with TRBD2. The CDR3 has 15 residues. Germline CDR1 SGDLS, CDR2 YYNGEE. After removal of 0 bases from V and 4 bases from J, the junction contained 3 bases not matched to a gene. The CDR3 coding sequence is TGTGCCAGCAGCGTAGACGGGGGGGCTTACAATGAGCAGTTCTTC. This sequence encodes CASSVDGGAYNEQFF.

V usage is TRBV7-9 and J usage is TRBJ2-7, with D maybe TRBD1 (5 bases). Trimming took off 1 base at V and 2 bases at J, with 18 bases between the two ends. This CDR3 comprises 17 residues. The germline V gene encodes CDR1 SEHNR and CDR2 FQNEAQ (reference sequence). This chain's CDR3 is CASSLGVLTGSTYEQYF. The CDR3 nucleotides are TGTGCCAGCAGCTTAGGTGTCCTAACAGGTTCGACCTACGAGCAGTACTTC.

This chain links TRBV7-3 with TRBJ2-3; D may be TRBD2 (5 bases). Germline loops: CDR1 SGHTA, CDR2 FQGTGA. The V end was cut by 8 bases, the J end by 1 base, with 7 bases between. The CDR3 is 12 amino acids. CDR3: CASGGGTDTQYF. The DNA of the CDR3 is TGTGCCAGCGGAGGAGGCACAGATACGCAGTATTTT.

This clone was seen once. This rearrangement joins TRBV5-6 to TRBJ1-1; D might be TRBD1 (6 bases). Trimming removed 2 bases from V and 4 bases from J, with 18 bases in between. CDR3 length: 16 amino acids. The V gene's germline CDR1 is SGHDT and CDR2 YYEEEE. The CDR3 reads CASSLVLQGRGTEAFF. The CDR3, as DNA: TGTGCCAGCAGCTTAGTCCTCCAGGGGCGAGGCACTGAAGCTTTCTTT.

This CDR3 is CASSPPRDYLNTGELFF. CDR3 coding DNA: TGTGCCAGCAGCCCCCCCCGGGACTACCTTAACACCGGGGAGCTGTTTTTT. This rearrangement joins TRBV11-2 to TRBJ2-2; 7 nucleotides match TRBD2. The germline CDR1 and CDR2 sequences are SGHAT and FQNNGV. This CDR3 contains 17 residues. With 5 bases clipped from V and 2 bases from J, the junction kept 11 bases outside the gene matches.

The V gene is TRBV27, the J gene TRBJ2-6; 8 nucleotides agree with TRBD2. This CDR3 region has 17 residues. CDR1 is MNHEY, CDR2 SMNVEV, per germline (reference sequence). V shed 5 bases, J shed 0 bases, and the junction held 6 bases outside the gene matches. Written as DNA, the CDR3 is TGTGCCAGCAGTCGGGCGGGGGGCTCCTCTGGGGCCAACGTCCTGACTTTC. Translation gives CASSRAGGSSGANVLTF.

This clone showed up just a few times. J is TRBJ2-1 and V is TRBV6-5; D call uncertain. Germline CDR1 reads MNHEY; CDR2 reads SVGAGI. Trimming cost V 7 bases and J 10 bases, with 8 bases left between them. The CDR3 consists of 10 residues. CDR3 DNA: TGTGCCAGCACCTTTGTAGAGCAGTTCTTC. It yields the protein CASTFVEQFF.

This chain connects TRBV7-3 to TRBJ2-5, with 12 bases lining up with TRBD2. The CDR3 loop spans 16 amino acids. The V and J ends lost 1 base and 1 base, in that order; junction bases with no gene match: 1. Germline-derived CDR1 and CDR2 are SGHTA and FQGTGA. The CDR3 nucleotides are TGTGCCAGCAGCTTAAGACTAGCGGGGGCCCAAGAGACCCAGTACTTC. Protein: CASSLRLAGAQETQYF. The variable domain in full, with the rest retrieved from reference TRBV7-3 and TRBJ2-5, is GAGVSQTPSNKVTEKGKYVELRCDPISGHTALYWYRQSLGQGPEFLIYFQGTGAADDSGLPNDRFFAVRPEGSVSTLKIQRTERGDSAVYLCASSLRLAGAQETQYFGPGTRLLVL.

The count of this clone is one. The chain employs TRBV11-2 and TRBJ2-1; 7 positions match TRBD1. Per germline, CDR1 SGHAT and CDR2 FQNNGV. CDR3 length equals 16 residues. V shed 6 bases and J 5 bases; nucleotides not matched to a gene: 13. The CDR3: CASSHQGQITNNEQFF. The CDR3 DNA sequence: TGTGCCAGCAGTCACCAGGGACAGATCACAAACAATGAGCAGTTCTTC.

This clone has just a few counts. Here the CDR3 reads CASSTRDRGAEGYTF. The CDR3 DNA reads as TGTGCCAGTAGCACCAGGGACAGGGGTGCTGAAGGCTACACCTTC. The chain joins TRBV19 to TRBJ1-2, with TRBD1 identical over 10 bases. CDR3 size: 15 residues. After removal of 6 bases from V and 8 bases from J, the junction contained 12 bases not matched to a gene. CDR1 is LNHDA, CDR2 SQIVND, per germline (reference sequence).

At least ten counts were recorded for this clone. The V gene is TRBV10-1, the J gene TRBJ2-7, with D possibly matching TRBD1 (6 bases). Germline lookup yields CDR1 WNHNN and CDR2 SYGVQD (reference sequence). V lost 10 bases to trimming and J lost 5 bases, with 15 bases between them. This CDR3 region has 12 residues. The CDR3 loop reads CATVQYRDEQYF. DNA of the CDR3: TGCGCCACCGTACAGTACAGGGACGAGCAGTACTTC.

The V gene is TRBV3-1 (or the pseudogene TRBV3-2), the J gene TRBJ2-1; 11 nucleotides match TRBD2. The germline CDR1 and CDR2 sequences are LGHDT and YNNKEL (reference sequence). Losses at the gene ends were 0 bases for V and 5 bases for J; bases not matched to a gene: 0. The CDR3 has 15 amino acids. This CDR3 is CASSQELAGDNEQFF. The CDR3 DNA reads TGTGCCAGCAGCCAAGAACTAGCGGGGGACAATGAGCAGTTCTTC.

V usage is TRBV7-2 and J usage is TRBJ2-7; 8 nucleotides agree with TRBD1. The germline V gene encodes CDR1 SGHTA and CDR2 FQGNSA. This CDR3 is 16 amino acids long. Germline trimming cut 2 bases from V and 5 bases from J; bases unmatched to any gene: 11. CDR3 loop: CASSLWAGGNSDEQYF. CDR3 sequence (DNA): TGTGCCAGCAGCTTATGGGCAGGGGGCAACTCTGACGAGCAGTACTTC.

This sequence joins TRBV5-1 and TRBJ2-5; 9 bases line up with TRBD1. The CDR3 contains 15 residues. Germline CDR1 is SGHRS and CDR2 is YFSETQ. Trimming removed 2 bases from V and 4 bases from J; junction bases left unmatched: 6. CDR3 region: CASSLQGALGETQYF. DNA for the CDR3: TGCGCCAGCAGCTTACAGGGGGCTTTGGGAGAGACCCAGTACTTC.

The rearrangement joins TRBV7-3 to TRBJ1-1; no firm D call. The CDR3 length is 14 residues. Trimming removed 1 base at V and 2 bases at J, with 8 bases between. Germline CDR1 is SGHTA and CDR2 is FQGTGA. CDR3 loop: CASSLRGPNTEAFF. Here the CDR3 DNA reads TGTGCCAGCAGCTTAAGAGGGCCCAACACTGAAGCTTTCTTT.

Written as DNA, the CDR3 is TGTGCCAGCAGCCAAGAACGACTAGACGAGCAGTACTTC. Translating gives CASSQERLDEQYF. This rearrangement joins TRBV3-1 (or the pseudogene TRBV3-2) to TRBJ2-7; D is possibly TRBD2 (6 bases). The germline V gene encodes CDR1 LGHDT and CDR2 YNNKEL (reference sequence). With 0 bases removed from V and 5 bases from J, the gap between germline ends came to 8 bases. There are 13 residues in the CDR3.

This rearrangement joins TRBV7-2 to TRBJ2-2, with a tentative D call TRBD1 (5 bases). The V and J ends lost 1 base and 7 bases respectively, with 13 bases between them. CDR3 length: 15 residues. Germline V CDR1 and CDR2: SGHTA, FQGNSA. The CDR3 DNA sequence: TGTGCCAGCAGCTTAGATGTAAGGGGCAGCGGGGAGCTGTTTTTT. Protein: CASSLDVRGSGELFF.

V and J are TRBV28 and TRBJ1-5; D remains unclear. Germline-derived CDR1 and CDR2 are MDHEN and SYDVKM. Between the trimmed V and J ends, which lost 4 bases and 8 bases, there was a span of 15 bases. The CDR3 loop spans 14 amino acids. CDR3 in amino acids: CASSYRLGGEPQHF. The CDR3 DNA is TGTGCCAGCAGTTACCGACTGGGAGGTGAGCCCCAGCATTTT.

The chain has TRBV4-3 and TRBJ2-1; D not resolved. CDR1 and CDR2 from the germline V gene are LGHNA and YSLEER. V lost 1 base and J lost 9, with 10 bases in between. CDR3 length: 13 amino acids. Here the CDR3 reads CASSQAGSGEQFF. The CDR3 DNA reads as TGCGCCAGCAGCCAAGCGGGTTCTGGTGAGCAGTTCTTC.